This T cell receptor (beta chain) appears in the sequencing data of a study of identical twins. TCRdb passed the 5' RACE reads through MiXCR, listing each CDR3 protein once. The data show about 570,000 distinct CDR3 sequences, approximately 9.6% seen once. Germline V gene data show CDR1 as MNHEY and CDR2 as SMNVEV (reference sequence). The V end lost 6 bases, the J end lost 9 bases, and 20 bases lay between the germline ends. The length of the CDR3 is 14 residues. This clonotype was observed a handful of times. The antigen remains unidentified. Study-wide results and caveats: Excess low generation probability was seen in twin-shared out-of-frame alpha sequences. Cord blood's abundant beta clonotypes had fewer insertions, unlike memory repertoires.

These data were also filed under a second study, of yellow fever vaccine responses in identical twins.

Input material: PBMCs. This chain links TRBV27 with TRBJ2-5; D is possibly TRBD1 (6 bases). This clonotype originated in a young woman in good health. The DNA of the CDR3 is TGTGCCAGCAGGGGGGCGGCCGTCGGGGCGGCCCAGTACTTC. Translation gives CASRGAAVGAAQYF.